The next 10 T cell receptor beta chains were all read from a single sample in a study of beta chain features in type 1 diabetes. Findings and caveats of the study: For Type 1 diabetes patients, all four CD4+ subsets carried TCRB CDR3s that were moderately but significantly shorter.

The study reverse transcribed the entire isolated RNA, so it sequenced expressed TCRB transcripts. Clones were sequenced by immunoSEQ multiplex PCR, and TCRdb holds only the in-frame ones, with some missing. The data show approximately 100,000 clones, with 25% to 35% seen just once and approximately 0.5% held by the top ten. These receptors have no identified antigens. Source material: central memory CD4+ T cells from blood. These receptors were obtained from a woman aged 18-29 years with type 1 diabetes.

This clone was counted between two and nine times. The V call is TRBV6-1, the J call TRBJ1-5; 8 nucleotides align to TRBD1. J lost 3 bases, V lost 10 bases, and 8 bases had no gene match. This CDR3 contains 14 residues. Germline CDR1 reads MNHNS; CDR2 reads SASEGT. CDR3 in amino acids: CATPGTGLNQPQHF. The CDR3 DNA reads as TGTGCCACCCCCGGGACAGGACTCAATCAGCCCCAGCATTTT.

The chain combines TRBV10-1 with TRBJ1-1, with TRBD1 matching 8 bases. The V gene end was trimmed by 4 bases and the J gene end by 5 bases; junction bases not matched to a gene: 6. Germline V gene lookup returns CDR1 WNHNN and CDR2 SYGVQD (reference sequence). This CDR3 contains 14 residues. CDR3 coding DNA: TGCGCCAGCAGTGCCGGGACAGGATATACTGAAGCTTTCTTT. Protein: CASSAGTGYTEAFF.

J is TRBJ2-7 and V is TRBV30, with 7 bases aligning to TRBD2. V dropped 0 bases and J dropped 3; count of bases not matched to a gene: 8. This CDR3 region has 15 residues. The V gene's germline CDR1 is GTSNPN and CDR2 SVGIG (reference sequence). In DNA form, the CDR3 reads TGTGCCTGGAGTGTTGGTGTGACTAGCATCTACGAGCAGTACTTC. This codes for CAWSVGVTSIYEQYF.

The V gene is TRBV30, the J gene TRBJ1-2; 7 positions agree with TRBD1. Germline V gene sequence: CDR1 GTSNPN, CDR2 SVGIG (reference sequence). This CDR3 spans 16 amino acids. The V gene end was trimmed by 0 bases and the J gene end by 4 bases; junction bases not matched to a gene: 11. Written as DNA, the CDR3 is TGTGCCTGGAGTGTATGGGAGAGAGGGGGCAGCTATGGCTACACCTTC. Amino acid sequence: CAWSVWERGGSYGYTF.

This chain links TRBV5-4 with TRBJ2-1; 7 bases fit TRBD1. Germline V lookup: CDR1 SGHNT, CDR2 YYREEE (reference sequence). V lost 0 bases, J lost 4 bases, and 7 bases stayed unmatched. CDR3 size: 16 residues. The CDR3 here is CASSLGTGSPYNEQFF. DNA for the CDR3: TGTGCCAGCAGCTTGGGGACAGGTAGTCCGTACAATGAGCAGTTCTTC.

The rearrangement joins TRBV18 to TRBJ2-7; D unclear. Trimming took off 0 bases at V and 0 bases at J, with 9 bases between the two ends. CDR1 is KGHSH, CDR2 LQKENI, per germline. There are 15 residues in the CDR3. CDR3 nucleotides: TGTGCCAGCTCACCACCCCGGTGGAGCTCCTACGAGCAGTACTTC. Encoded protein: CASSPPRWSSYEQYF.

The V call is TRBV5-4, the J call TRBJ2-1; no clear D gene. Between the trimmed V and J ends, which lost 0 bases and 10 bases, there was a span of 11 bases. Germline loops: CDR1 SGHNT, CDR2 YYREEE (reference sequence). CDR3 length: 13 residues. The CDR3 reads CASSLVSSSEQFF. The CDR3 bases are TGTGCCAGCAGCTTGGTATCGAGCTCGGAGCAGTTCTTC.

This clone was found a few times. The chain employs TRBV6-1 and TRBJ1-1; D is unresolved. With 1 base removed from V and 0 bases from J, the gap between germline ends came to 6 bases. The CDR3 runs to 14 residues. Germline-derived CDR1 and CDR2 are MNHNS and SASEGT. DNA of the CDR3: TGTGCCAGCAGTGAAGGAGGGATGAACACTGAAGCTTTCTTT. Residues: CASSEGGMNTEAFF.

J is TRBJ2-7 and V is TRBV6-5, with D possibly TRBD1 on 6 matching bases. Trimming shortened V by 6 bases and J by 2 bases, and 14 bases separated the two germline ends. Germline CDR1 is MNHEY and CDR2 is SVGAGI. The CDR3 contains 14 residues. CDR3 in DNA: TGTGCCAGCAGACAGGGTATTGAGGCCTACGAGCAGTACTTC. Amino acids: CASRQGIEAYEQYF.

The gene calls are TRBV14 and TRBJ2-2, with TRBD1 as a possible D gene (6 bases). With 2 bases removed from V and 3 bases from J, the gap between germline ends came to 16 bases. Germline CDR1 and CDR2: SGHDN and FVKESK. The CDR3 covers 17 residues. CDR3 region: CASSQKLGARDTGELFF. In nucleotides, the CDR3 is TGTGCCAGCAGCCAAAAGTTGGGGGCGCGGGACACCGGGGAGCTGTTTTTT. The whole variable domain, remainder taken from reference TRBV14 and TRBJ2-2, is EAGVTQFPSHSVIEKGQTVTLRCDPISGHDNLYWYRRVMGKEIKFLLHFVKESKQDESGMPNNRFLAERTGGTYSTLKVQPAELEDSGVYFCASSQKLGARDTGELFFGEGSRLTVL.